This T cell receptor beta chain was sequenced in a study of patients and donors after allogeneic stem cell transplantation. TCRdb analysed the RT-PCR reads with MiXCR anew, one entry per CDR3 protein. Seen here are about 160,000 distinct CDR3 sequences, about 29% observed once, and the top ten hold 3.2%. Trimming took off 4 bases at V and 3 bases at J, with 18 bases between the two ends. The CDR3 extends over 16 amino acids. CDR1 is LGHDT, CDR2 YNNKEL, per germline (reference sequence). This clonotype was picked up a small number of times. The sample consisted of blood, either unsorted or a sorted T cell fraction (not recorded which). The receptor was isolated from a human donor who was either an allogeneic HSCT recipient or a stem cell or donor lymphocyte infusion donor (not recorded which). It is not recorded whose cells these are; they may come from a transplant donor. The chain recombines TRBV3-1 with TRBJ1-2; the D gene is possibly TRBD1 (5 bases). The CDR3 protein is CASSPPGGGWDYGYTF. The CDR3 DNA is TGTGCCAGCAGCCCCCCGGGGGGAGGCTGGGACTATGGCTACACCTTC.